This entry lists 18 T cell receptor beta chains sequenced from one sample in a study of blood T cell repertoires in COVID-19. TCRdb's copy holds only in-frame clones and misses some; the assay was immunoSEQ multiplex PCR. The sample lists 65,000 to 85,000 clones; around 88% were seen once. Specimen: peripheral blood. These receptors came from a man at least 80 years old with COVID-19, enrolled during active disease.

This chain uses TRBV5-6 with TRBJ2-5, with unresolved D. CDR3 size: 11 residues. V was pared by 0 bases and J by 12 bases, with 9 bases between. Germline assignment: CDR1 SGHDT and CDR2 YYEEEE. CDR3 sequence reads: CASSLGGEEYF. The CDR3 region has the DNA TGTGCCAGCAGCTTGGGTGGAGAAGAGTACTTC.

The chain is built from TRBV7-6 and TRBJ1-3, with 8 bases identical to TRBD1. V lost 3 bases to trimming and J lost 4 bases; unmatched junction nucleotides: 8. The CDR3 has 16 amino acids. In germline, CDR1 is SGHVS, CDR2 FNYEAQ. As DNA, the CDR3 is TGTGCCAGCAGCTTGGGACAGGTCCGATCCGGAAACACCATATATTTT. This encodes CASSLGQVRSGNTIYF.

This sequence joins TRBV6-5 and TRBJ1-2; D perhaps matches TRBD1 (5 bases). CDR3 length: 13 residues. Germline values: CDR1 MNHEY, CDR2 SVGAGI. The germline V and J ends were trimmed by 6 bases and 2 bases, with 10 bases remaining between them. Here the CDR3 reads CASSREANYGYTF. In DNA form, the CDR3 reads TGTGCCAGCAGCAGGGAGGCCAACTATGGCTACACCTTC.

The V gene is TRBV7-2, the J gene TRBJ2-1; D is unclear. Germline V lookup: CDR1 SGHTA, CDR2 FQGNSA. Between the trimmed V and J ends, which lost 1 base and 7 bases, there was a span of 8 bases. CDR3 length: 13 residues. CDR3 sequence (DNA): TGTGCCAGCAGCTTAGGCGGCGGAAATGAGCAGTTCTTC. Protein sequence: CASSLGGGNEQFF.

The table lists this clone with a count of one. This chain uses TRBV28 with TRBJ2-7; 11 bases map to TRBD2. V gave up 2 bases and J gave up 3 bases; unmatched junction bases: 3. The germline V gene encodes CDR1 MDHEN and CDR2 SYDVKM. The CDR3 sequence is 15 residues long. This CDR3 is CASSLLAGGLYEQYF. The DNA for the CDR3 is TGTGCCAGCAGTTTACTAGCGGGGGGACTCTACGAGCAGTACTTC.

V is TRBV19 and J is TRBJ2-2; tentative D call: TRBD2 (5 bases). V dropped 8 bases and J dropped 2 bases, with 9 bases sitting between them. Germline CDR1 LNHDA, CDR2 SQIVND (reference sequence). The CDR3 is 13 residues long. The CDR3 sequence: CASAGVNTGELFF. In DNA, the CDR3 is TGTGCCAGTGCCGGGGTTAACACCGGGGAGCTGTTTTTT.

The rearrangement links TRBV5-1 to TRBJ2-5; possible D gene TRBD1, 6 bases. Germline CDR1 is SGHRS and CDR2 is YFSETQ. The V and J ends lost 4 bases and 2 bases respectively, with 9 bases between them. The CDR3 is 13 residues long. The CDR3 DNA reads TGCGCCAGCAGCACGACAGGACAAGAGACCCAGTACTTC. The encoded protein is CASSTTGQETQYF.

The chain links TRBV4-2 to TRBJ2-1; TRBD1 matches at 9 bases. V lost 5 bases and J lost 7; bases outside the gene matches: 9. The germline V gene encodes CDR1 LGHNA and CDR2 YNFKEQ. This CDR3 region has 15 residues. The CDR3 protein is CASSYRDRGGNEQFF. The CDR3, as DNA: TGTGCCAGCAGCTACCGCGACAGGGGGGGAAATGAGCAGTTCTTC.

The rearrangement joins TRBV5-4 to TRBJ1-6, with D perhaps matching TRBD1 (6 bases). Germline V gene lookup returns CDR1 SGHNT and CDR2 YYREEE (reference sequence). Trimming shortened V by 1 base and J by 6 bases, and 14 bases separated the two germline ends. This CDR3 has 16 residues. The CDR3 DNA sequence: TGTGCCAGCAGCTTGTCCCCCGGACAGAGTAATTCACCCCTCCACTTT. Protein product: CASSLSPGQSNSPLHF.

V and J are TRBV3-1 (or the pseudogene TRBV3-2) and TRBJ1-5; 8 nucleotides line up with TRBD1. V shed 4 bases, J shed 9 bases, and the junction held 11 bases outside the gene matches. The germline CDR1 and CDR2 sequences are LGHDT and YNNKEL (reference sequence). There are 15 residues in the CDR3. DNA of the CDR3: TGTGCCAGCAGCCGCGGGACAGGAGGTTCGGGGCCCCAGCATTTT. Translation: CASSRGTGGSGPQHF.

CDR3 amino acids: CASRETGTGRPGGYTF. As DNA, the CDR3 is TGTGCCAGCAGAGAGACGGGGACAGGCCGTCCCGGCGGCTACACCTTC. V usage is TRBV11-3 and J usage is TRBJ1-2; TRBD1 matches 8 bases. There are 16 residues in the CDR3. Trimming cost V 6 bases and J 8 bases; bases outside gene matches: 17. Germline V CDR1 and CDR2: SGHNT, YENEEA.

This clone has more than one count but fewer than ten. This rearrangement joins TRBV11-3 to TRBJ1-6; no clear D gene. CDR1 and CDR2 (germline): SGHNT, YENEEA. The CDR3 loop spans 13 amino acids. Trimming took 3 bases from V and 7 from J, leaving 7 bases between them. The chain's CDR3 is CASSLERNSPLHF. The CDR3 DNA follows: TGTGCCAGCAGCTTGGAGCGGAATTCACCCCTCCACTTT.

The rearrangement links TRBV5-1 to TRBJ1-2; 11 nucleotides align to TRBD1. V dropped 4 bases and J dropped 7; count of bases not matched to a gene: 9. This CDR3 comprises 15 residues. Germline-derived CDR1 and CDR2 are SGHRS and YFSETQ. The DNA of the CDR3 is TGCGCCAGCAGCCTCCGGACAGGGGGCGAGCGTGGCTACACCTTC. This sequence encodes CASSLRTGGERGYTF.

This sequence joins TRBV29-1 and TRBJ1-2; perhaps TRBD1 as D (6 bases). The CDR3 totals 15 residues. CDR1 and CDR2 (germline): SQVTM, ANQGSEA. V lost 3 bases and J lost 4, with 18 bases in between. DNA of the CDR3: TGCAGCGTTGACTCACGCTTCGACAGGCTCTATGGCTACACCTTC. Translated, it gives CSVDSRFDRLYGYTF.

The chain recombines TRBV5-1 with TRBJ1-4, with a tentative D call TRBD1 (5 bases). V shed 9 bases and J shed 3 bases, with 12 bases lying between them. This CDR3 is 13 amino acids long. Germline lookup yields CDR1 SGHRS and CDR2 YFSETQ. CDR3 in DNA: TGCGCCACGGGGCGGGGCCCTAATGAAAAACTGTTTTTT. This sequence encodes CATGRGPNEKLFF. Based on the CDR3 plus reference TRBV5-1 and TRBJ1-4, the full variable domain is KAGVTQTPRYLIKTRGQQVTLSCSPISGHRSVSWYQQTPGQGLQFLFEYFSETQRNKGNFPGRFSGRQFSNSRSEMNVSTLELGDSALYLCATGRGPNEKLFFGSGTQLSVL.

This clone was seen a handful of times. This chain connects TRBV3-1 (or the pseudogene TRBV3-2) to TRBJ1-3; 7 bases fit TRBD1. The J segment lost 6 bases and the V segment lost 2 bases, leaving 10 bases of the junction unmatched. The germline V gene has CDR1 LGHDT and CDR2 YNNKEL (reference sequence). CDR3 length equals 16 residues. CDR3 sequence reads: CASSQWDRRPENTIYF. The CDR3 DNA reads TGTGCCAGCAGCCAATGGGACAGACGACCAGAAAACACCATATATTTT.

This sequence joins TRBV7-6 and TRBJ1-2; TRBD1 agrees at 9 bases. Per the germline V gene, CDR1 is SGHVS and CDR2 is FNYEAQ. Losses at the gene ends were 5 bases for V and 3 bases for J; bases not matched to a gene: 7. The CDR3 extends over 15 amino acids. The CDR3 region is CASSPGDRDYYGYTF. The CDR3 DNA follows: TGTGCCAGCAGCCCCGGGGACAGGGACTACTATGGCTACACCTTC.

The CDR3 DNA reads TGTGCCAGCAGCTTCGACGGGGATTCGTCACCCCTCCACTTT. Its protein is CASSFDGDSSPLHF. V gene TRBV7-2 combines with J gene TRBJ1-6; D not resolved. CDR3 length: 14 amino acids. The germline V and J ends were trimmed by 3 bases and 10 bases, with 13 bases remaining between them. CDR1 is SGHTA and CDR2 is FQGNSA in the germline V gene.